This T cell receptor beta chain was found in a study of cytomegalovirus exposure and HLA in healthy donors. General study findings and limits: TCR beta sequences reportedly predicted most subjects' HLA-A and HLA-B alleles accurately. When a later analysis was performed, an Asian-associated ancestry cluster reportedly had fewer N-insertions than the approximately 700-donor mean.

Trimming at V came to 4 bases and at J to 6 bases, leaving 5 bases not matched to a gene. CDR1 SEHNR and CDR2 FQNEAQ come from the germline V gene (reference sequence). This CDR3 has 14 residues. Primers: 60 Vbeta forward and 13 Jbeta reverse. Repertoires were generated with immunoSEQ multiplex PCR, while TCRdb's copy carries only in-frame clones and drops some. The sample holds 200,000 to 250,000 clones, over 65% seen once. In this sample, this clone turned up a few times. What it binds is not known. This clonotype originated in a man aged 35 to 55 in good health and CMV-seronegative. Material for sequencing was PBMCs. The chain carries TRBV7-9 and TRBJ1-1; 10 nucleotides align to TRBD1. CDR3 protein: CASSSTGGEAEAFF. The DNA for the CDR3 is TGTGCCAGCAGCTCGACAGGGGGCGAGGCTGAAGCTTTCTTT.